This entry describes one TCR beta chain. Its antigen remains unidentified. With 60 Vbeta and 13 Jbeta primers, the PCR was carried out. The method was immunoSEQ multiplex PCR; TCRdb's version includes in-frame clones alone and lacks a portion of them. The sample holds 70,000 or so clones. This entry comes from a study of cytomegalovirus exposure and HLA in healthy donors. Study results and limitations: A link between a missense DCLRE1C variant and TCR beta V- and J-gene trimming emerged from a later analysis. Reports indicated that the classifier achieved high specificity and sensitivity in diagnosing cytomegalovirus status.

The CDR3 has 15 amino acids. V lost 6 bases to trimming and J lost 5 bases, with 19 bases between them. Looked up from germline, CDR1 is ENHRY and CDR2 is SYGVKD. The TCR was taken from a boy aged 5-17 years in good health and CMV-seronegative. Source material: PBMCs. The chain couples TRBV10-3 to TRBJ1-1; possible D gene TRBD1, 5 bases. The CDR3 DNA reads as TGTGCCATCAGCCTCATGGGGGGGGACGGGACTGAAGCTTTCTTT. Its translation is CAISLMGGDGTEAFF.